One and the same sample provided the 20 T cell receptor beta chains below, sequenced in a study of breast tumors, draining lymph nodes, adjacent tissues (dated by TCRdb to the mid-2010s). The lymph node samples were taken from the axillary draining lymph nodes of breast cancer patients. Libraries were built with multiplex PCR. The reads were generated on an Illumina HiSeq 2000. TCRdb cleaned the public reads at Q25 with fastp, built clones with MiXCR and kept in-frame beta chains. Rows merge per CDR3 protein into single entries with the most common DNA and genes. This sample comprises around 140,000 distinct CDR3 sequences, around a third of them detected only once. Around 2.5% of the sample goes to the ten largest clones. Sequencing was done on a sample of axillary lymph node tissue. Every receptor here comes from a female donor with breast cancer. Some clones in this sample may be carry-over from other donors' samples.

This clonotype was counted many times. V usage is TRBV6-5 and J usage is TRBJ2-5, with D unclear. This CDR3 spans 12 amino acids. Germline V gene data show CDR1 as MNHEY and CDR2 as SVGAGI. Trimming stripped 2 bases from V and 4 bases from J, with 5 bases between. This CDR3 reads CASSYGGETQYF. Here the CDR3 DNA reads TGTGCCAGCAGTTACGGTGGAGAGACCCAGTACTTC.

This clonotype has a count of ten or more. The chain links TRBV5-5 to TRBJ2-1; 13 bases map to TRBD2. This CDR3 is built from 18 residues. J was trimmed by 10 bases and V by 2 bases; bases with no gene match: 15. The V gene's germline CDR1 is SGHKS and CDR2 YYEKEE (reference sequence). For the CDR3, the DNA is TGTGCCAGCAGCTTCGGACTAGCGGGGGACCGGGCGGCGGGCGAGCAGTTCTTC. It yields the protein CASSFGLAGDRAAGEQFF.

This rearrangement joins TRBV9 to TRBJ1-6; D ambiguous. The CDR3 covers 17 residues. Between the trimmed V and J ends, which lost 3 bases and 0 bases, there was a span of 13 bases. CDR1 and CDR2 (germline): SGDLS, YYNGEE. CDR3 sequence reads: CASSDREGYSYNSPLHF. For the CDR3, the DNA is TGTGCCAGCAGCGACCGGGAGGGATACTCCTATAATTCACCCCTCCACTTT. The variable domain in full, with the rest retrieved from reference TRBV9 and TRBJ1-6, is DSGVTQTPKHLITATGQRVTLRCSPRSGDLSVYWYQQSLDQGLQFLIQYYNGEERAKGNILERFSAQQFPDLHSELNLSSLELGDSALYFCASSDREGYSYNSPLHFGNGTRLTVT.

In its sample, this clonotype was seen many times. A much larger clone lies one base from this, so it may be a read error. This chain connects TRBV7-8 to TRBJ2-7, with 9 bases matching TRBD2. CDR1 and CDR2 from the germline V gene are SGHVS and FQNEAQ. This CDR3 spans 18 amino acids. The CDR3 sequence: CASSLARWAGGSSHEQYV. In nucleotides, the CDR3 is TGTGCCAGCAGCTTAGCGAGGTGGGCGGGGGGGAGCTCCCACGAGCAGTACGTC.

This clonotype was recorded at least ten times. The CDR3 DNA reads TGTGCCAGCAGCGGCCAACCCAATCAGCCCCAGCATTTT. The encoded protein is CASSGQPNQPQHF. V is TRBV9 and J is TRBJ1-5, with no clear D. V shed 3 bases and J shed 3 bases, with 7 bases lying between them. This CDR3 region has 13 residues. Germline V gene lookup returns CDR1 SGDLS and CDR2 YYNGEE. Full variable domain (rest looked up from reference TRBV9 and TRBJ1-5): DSGVTQTPKHLITATGQRVTLRCSPRSGDLSVYWYQQSLDQGLQFLIQYYNGEERAKGNILERFSAQQFPDLHSELNLSSLELGDSALYFCASSGQPNQPQHFGDGTRLSIL.

Ten or more counts support this clonotype. This may come from a read error, since a much larger clone is one base off. The V and J genes are TRBV6-6 and TRBJ2-7, with D maybe TRBD1 (6 bases). The CDR3 totals 12 residues. The V end was cut by 5 bases, the J end by 5 bases, with 10 bases between. Germline values: CDR1 MNHNY, CDR2 SVGAGI (reference sequence). CDR3 nucleotides: TGTGCCAGCAGTCACAGGGCGCACGAGCAGTACGTC. The encoded protein is CASSHRAHEQYV.

The CDR3 bases are TGTGCCAGCAGTGACGCGGCCTATAGCGGGGGGCACGATACGCAGTATTTT. It translates to CASSDAAYSGGHDTQYF. The chain uses TRBV12-3 or TRBV12-4 and TRBJ1-5, with 10 bases fitting TRBD2. The closer fit of TRBJ2-3 to the DNA end suggests the J call may be wrong. The CDR3 is 17 amino acids.

A remark on this clonotype: The CDR3 ends on some other residue instead of the conserved phenylalanine or tryptophan, so this is likely a read error. The rearrangement joins TRBV7-9 to TRBJ2-1, with 10 nucleotides matching TRBD1. The CDR3 is 18 residues long. Looked up from germline, CDR1 is SEHNR and CDR2 is FQNEAQ (reference sequence). Trimming cost V 6 bases and J 4 bases; bases outside gene matches: 15. The CDR3, as DNA: TGTGCCAGCAGACAGACAGGGGGCATTGGCAGGGGTTACAATGAGCAGTTCCTC. Its protein product is CASRQTGGIGRGYNEQFL.

This clonotype appeared many times. A much larger clone sits a single nucleotide away, making a read error possible. The chain has TRBV7-6 and TRBJ2-3, with D perhaps TRBD1 or TRBD2 (5 bases each). There are 16 residues in the CDR3. Germline-derived CDR1 and CDR2 are SGHVS and FNYEAQ. The CDR3 region is CAGSLLRDRGRDTQYF. The CDR3 region has the DNA TGTGCCGGCAGCCTCCTTCGGGACCGCGGTCGTGATACGCAGTATTTT.

The chain carries TRBV7-8 and TRBJ2-2; tentative D call: TRBD2 (7 bases). CDR3 length equals 11 residues. Germline loops: CDR1 SGHVS, CDR2 FQNEAQ. V was clipped by 0 bases and J by 16 bases, with 9 bases between them. The CDR3 DNA sequence: TGTGCCAGCAGCTTAGCGGGGGGGCCGTTTTTT. Amino acid sequence: CASSLAGGPFF.

This clonotype has ten or more counts. CDR3 nucleotides: TGTGCCAGCAGTCATCGAGTGAACACCGGGGAGCTGTTTTTT. Translating gives CASSHRVNTGELFF. V gene TRBV6-5 combines with J gene TRBJ2-2; D is unresolved. The CDR3 spans 14 residues. Germline-derived CDR1 and CDR2 are MNHEY and SVGAGI. V lost 5 bases to trimming and J lost 1 base, with 8 bases between them.

This clonotype was observed at least ten times. The chain links TRBV7-9 to TRBJ2-5, with 14 nucleotides matching TRBD2. CDR3 length equals 17 residues. V lost 4 bases to trimming and J lost 2 bases; unmatched junction nucleotides: 6. Germline V gene lookup returns CDR1 SEHNR and CDR2 FQNEAQ (reference sequence). CDR3 sequence (DNA): TGTGCCAGCAGCTCGGGACTAGCGGGGGCCCCACAAGAGACCCAGTACTTC. It is translated as CASSSGLAGAPQETQYF.

This clonotype was found many times. The chain employs TRBV3-1 and TRBJ2-3; D uncertain. With 1 base removed from V and 1 base from J, the gap between germline ends came to 12 bases. The CDR3 length is 16 residues. The germline V gene encodes CDR1 LGHDT and CDR2 YNNKEL (reference sequence). The CDR3 DNA reads TGTGCCAGCAGCCAAGGTCTATCTAGAGGCACAGATACGCAGTATTTT. This sequence encodes CASSQGLSRGTDTQYF.

This clonotype was observed once. The chain carries TRBV20-1 and TRBJ1-4; D call uncertain. Trimming shortened V by 0 bases and J by 15 bases, and 11 bases separated the two germline ends. Germline CDR1 is DFQATT and CDR2 is SNEGSKA (reference sequence). The CDR3 loop spans 11 amino acids. The CDR3 nucleotides read TGCAGTGCTAGAGACGGAATAGAAGTGTTTTTT. It is translated as CSARDGIEVFF.

This clonotype was observed at least ten times. J is TRBJ1-6 and V is TRBV4-1; tentatively, D is TRBD1 (6 bases). The germline gives CDR1 MGHRA, CDR2 YSYEKL. This CDR3 contains 16 residues. Trimming took 1 base from V and 11 from J, leaving 18 bases between them. The CDR3 protein is CASSQATGWDGAPLHF. The DNA for the CDR3 is TGCGCCAGCAGCCAAGCCACAGGGTGGGACGGAGCACCCCTCCACTTT.

The table lists this clonotype with many counts. A much bigger clone sits one base away, suggesting this may be a read error. The chain combines TRBV6-5 with TRBJ2-7, with 12 bases identical to TRBD2. The CDR3 totals 13 residues. Unmatched junction bases numbered 5, after V lost 7 bases and J lost 7 bases. CDR1 is MNHEY, CDR2 SVGAGI, per germline. CDR3 DNA sequence: TGTGCCAGCACCCGACTAGCGGGGGAGGAGCAGTACTTC. Protein product: CASTRLAGEEQYF.

As regards this clonotype: Germline is not matched at one junction end, which may reflect a read error. V and J are TRBV7-3 and TRBJ1-2, with D tentatively TRBD1 (5 bases). The CDR3 has 13 amino acids. Germline CDR1 reads SGHTA; CDR2 reads FQGTGA. CDR3 residues: CASSLTGVHGYTF. CDR3 in DNA: TGTGCCAGTAGCTTAACGGGGGTCCATGGCTACACCTTC.

The V call is TRBV20-1, the J call TRBJ2-3, with 7 bases fitting TRBD1. Per germline, CDR1 DFQATT and CDR2 SNEGSKA (reference sequence). The CDR3 sequence is 13 residues long. Trimming took 6 bases from V and 11 from J; bases not matched to a gene: 14. The CDR3 nucleotides read TGCAGTGCGGGGATGACAGGGTTGAATGAGCAGTATTTT. It encodes CSAGMTGLNEQYF.

The chain combines TRBV24-1 with TRBJ2-1; the D is unclear. Germline CDR1 and CDR2: KGHDR and SFDVKD. The V end lost 7 bases, the J end lost 10 bases, and 22 bases lay between the germline ends. This CDR3 comprises 15 residues. The CDR3: CATSANSASIREQFF. CDR3 DNA sequence: TGTGCCACCAGCGCAAACAGCGCCTCCATACGGGAGCAGTTCTTC.

The table lists this clonotype with many counts. V is TRBV7-9 and J is TRBJ2-3, with TRBD1 identical over 9 bases. This CDR3 is 15 amino acids long. CDR1 and CDR2 (germline): SEHNR, FQNEAQ (reference sequence). Trimming removed 5 bases from V and 5 bases from J; junction bases left unmatched: 8. The CDR3 coding sequence is TGTGCCAGCAGCCCCCGGGACAGGGAAGGAGATACGCAGTATTTT. This codes for CASSPRDREGDTQYF.